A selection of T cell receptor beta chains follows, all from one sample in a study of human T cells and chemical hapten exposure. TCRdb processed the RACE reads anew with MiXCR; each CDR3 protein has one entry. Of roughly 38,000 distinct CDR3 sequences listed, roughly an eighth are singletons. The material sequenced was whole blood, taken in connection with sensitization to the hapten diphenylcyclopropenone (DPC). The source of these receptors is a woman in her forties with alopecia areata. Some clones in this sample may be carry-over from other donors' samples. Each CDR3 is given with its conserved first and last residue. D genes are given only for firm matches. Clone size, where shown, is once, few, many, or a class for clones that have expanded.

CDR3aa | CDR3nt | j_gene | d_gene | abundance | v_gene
CASSFWTGYYEQYF | TGTGCCAGCAGTTTTTGGACAGGCTACTACGAGCAGTACTTC | TRBJ2-7 | TRBD1 | . | TRBV28
CASSITRTGDTDTQYF | TGTGCCAGCAGTATCACTCGGACAGGGGACACAGATACGCAGTATTTT | TRBJ2-3 | TRBD1 | . | TRBV28
CASRWGNTYNEQFF | TGTGCCAGCAGGTGGGGAAACACCTACAATGAGCAGTTCTTC | TRBJ2-1 | . | few | TRBV28
CASSLVPGDEKLFF | TGCGCCAGCAGCTTGGTTCCTGGGGACGAAAAACTGTTTTTT | TRBJ1-4 | . | few | TRBV5-1
CATGDRNEKLFF | TGTGCCACCGGAGACAGGAATGAAAAACTGTTTTTT | TRBJ1-4 | . | . | TRBV6-5
CASSQDSGQSEYF | TGTGCCAGCAGCCAAGATTCAGGACAGTCTGAGTATTTT | TRBJ2-3 | . | many | TRBV14
CASSLTGVMYNEQFF | TGCGCCAGCAGCTTGACGGGAGTGATGTACAATGAGCAGTTCTTC | TRBJ2-1 | . | . | TRBV5-1
CASSPRAYEQYF | TGTGCCAGCAGTCCTAGAGCCTACGAGCAGTACTTC | TRBJ2-7 | . | many | TRBV6-5
CATRGRGESYNEQFF | TGTGCCACCAGGGGTAGGGGGGAGAGTTACAATGAGCAGTTCTTC | TRBJ2-1 | . | . | TRBV24-1
CASSAGGLEQYF | TGTGCCAGCAGCGCAGGGGGCCTTGAGCAGTACTTC | TRBJ2-7 | TRBD1 | few | TRBV28
CASSLTDRGGYEQYF | TGTGCCAGCAGCTTAACGGACAGGGGAGGATACGAGCAGTACTTC | TRBJ2-7 | TRBD1 | many | TRBV11-2
CSARDSGRGEKLFF | TGCAGTGCTAGAGATTCAGGGAGAGGTGAAAAACTGTTTTTT | TRBJ1-4 | . | many | TRBV20-1
CSVGFYNEQFF | TGCAGCGTTGGATTTTACAATGAGCAGTTCTTC | TRBJ2-1 | . | few | TRBV29-1
CASSLSRGPSGGPYNEQFF | TGTGCCAGCAGCTTATCCAGAGGACCTAGCGGGGGGCCCTACAATGAGCAGTTCTTC | TRBJ2-1 | TRBD2 | many | TRBV7-8
CASSSDRGGGNTEAYF | TGCGCCAGCAGCTCCGACAGGGGCGGAGGAAACACTGAAGCTTACTTT | TRBJ1-1 | TRBD1 | . | TRBV5-1
CASGGGRQPQHF | TGTGCCAGCGGAGGGGGACGTCAGCCCCAGCATTTT | TRBJ1-5 | . | many | TRBV2
CASGSSGANVLTF | TGTGCTAGTGGGTCGTCTGGGGCCAACGTCCTGACTTTC | TRBJ2-6 | . | . | TRBV12-5
CASSFPRGSGYTF | TGTGCCAGCAGTTTCCCGAGGGGTTCTGGCTACACCTTC | TRBJ1-2 | . | many | TRBV12-3/TRBV12-4
CAGKKTENTEAFF | TGTGCCGGTAAAAAGACCGAGAACACTGAAGCTTTCTTT | TRBJ1-1 | . | many | TRBV28
CSGGGDDGYTF | TGCAGCGGGGGTGGAGATGATGGCTACACCTTC | TRBJ1-2 | . | . | TRBV29-1
CSVRDRGNEQYF | TGCAGCGTTCGGGACAGGGGTAACGAGCAGTACTTC | TRBJ2-7 | TRBD1 | few | TRBV29-1
CASSQVGLRTSRNTEAFF | TGCGCCAGCAGCCAAGTTGGACTCCGGACGAGTAGGAACACTGAAGCTTTCTTT | TRBJ1-1 | . | many | TRBV4-1
CASRPTTGDYGYTF | TGTGCCAGCAGACCCACCACAGGGGACTATGGCTACACCTTC | TRBJ1-2 | TRBD1 | many | TRBV5-5
CAIRQDRGVTGELFF | TGTGCCATCAGACAGGACAGGGGAGTAACCGGGGAGCTGTTTTTT | TRBJ2-2 | TRBD1 | few | TRBV10-3
CASSFYQGAPYTDTQYF | TGTGCCAGCAGCTTCTATCAGGGGGCTCCTTACACAGATACGCAGTATTTT | TRBJ2-3 | TRBD1 | few | TRBV5-5
CASSLDDYGYTF | TGTGCCAGCAGTCTGGACGATTATGGCTACACCTTC | TRBJ1-2 | . | . | TRBV28
CASSQDRLADTGELFF | TGTGCCAGCAGCCAAGACCGACTAGCCGACACCGGGGAGCTGTTTTTT | TRBJ2-2 | TRBD2 | few | TRBV3-1
CSVGLAGADTQYF | TGCAGCGTTGGCCTAGCGGGAGCAGATACGCAGTATTTT | TRBJ2-3 | TRBD2 | . | TRBV29-1
CASSGRRTGQYF | TGTGCCAGCAGCGGACGGAGGACAGGCCAGTACTTC | TRBJ2-4 | TRBD1 | many | TRBV7-9
CASSLDPRGDEQYF | TGTGCCAGCAGCTTAGATCCACGGGGGGACGAGCAGTACTTC | TRBJ2-7 | TRBD2 | many | TRBV7-9
CASSLGSVQETQYF | TGTGCCAGCAGCTTGGGGTCCGTCCAAGAGACCCAGTACTTC | TRBJ2-5 | . | many | TRBV5-6
CATLLAQGAPHF | TGTGCCACCCTACTCGCTCAGGGGGCCCCGCATTTT | TRBJ1-5 | TRBD1 | once | TRBV28
CASTPPNIDKNIQYF | TGTGCCAGCACCCCTCCTAACATTGATAAAAACATTCAGTACTTC | TRBJ2-4 | . | . | TRBV12-3/TRBV12-4
CSVVSSGASYEQYF | TGCAGCGTTGTCTCTAGCGGGGCTTCCTACGAGCAGTACTTC | TRBJ2-7 | TRBD2 | . | TRBV29-1
CASSQVGQEDGYTF | TGCGCCAGCAGCCAAGTTGGGCAGGAGGATGGCTACACCTTC | TRBJ1-2 | . | few | TRBV4-1
CASRPDWVPTGELFF | TGCGCCAGCAGGCCCGACTGGGTTCCCACCGGGGAGCTGTTTTTT | TRBJ2-2 | . | many | TRBV4-1
CASSTTQGAIEQFF | TGTGCCAGCAGCACCACACAGGGGGCCATTGAGCAGTTCTTC | TRBJ2-1 | TRBD1 | . | TRBV7-2
CASSASVTSGNTIYF | TGTGCCAGCAGTGCTTCAGTGACCTCTGGAAACACCATATATTTT | TRBJ1-3 | . | few | TRBV28
CASTYFDRSGELFF | TGCGCCAGCACCTATTTTGACAGAAGCGGGGAGCTGTTTTTT | TRBJ2-2 | . | many | TRBV5-1
CASSSGLAGVSEQYF | TGTGCCAGCAGCTCCGGACTAGCGGGAGTAAGCGAGCAGTACTTC | TRBJ2-7 | TRBD2 | many | TRBV13
CASSEVLAEDTQYF | TGTGCCAGCAGTGAGGTACTAGCGGAGGATACGCAGTATTTT | TRBJ2-3 | TRBD2 | once | TRBV2
CASSDREASGYTF | TGCGCCAGTTCGGACAGGGAGGCCTCTGGCTACACCTTC | TRBJ1-2 | TRBD1 | many | TRBV10-1
CSMSGGLYNEQFF | TGCAGCATGAGCGGGGGGCTTTACAATGAGCAGTTCTTC | TRBJ2-1 | TRBD2 | many | TRBV29-1
CASSIGRQGAISNQPQHF | TGTGCCAGTAGTATAGGTCGACAGGGGGCTATTAGCAATCAGCCCCAGCATTTT | TRBJ1-5 | TRBD1 | few | TRBV19
CASSQGYSQPQHF | TGTGCCAGCAGTCAGGGGTATAGTCAGCCCCAGCATTTT | TRBJ1-5 | . | few | TRBV28
CASSPGQNQPQHF | TGTGCCAGCAGCCCGGGACAGAATCAGCCCCAGCATTTT | TRBJ1-5 | TRBD1 | many | TRBV12-3/TRBV12-4
CASSTTDTQYF | TGTGCCAGCAGCACCACAGATACGCAGTATTTT | TRBJ2-3 | . | many | TRBV9
CASSLAGQRGGGTEAFF | TGTGCCAGCAGCTTAGCAGGGCAGCGAGGCGGAGGCACTGAAGCTTTCTTT | TRBJ1-1 | . | many | TRBV11-1